This note documents a single TCR beta chain sequence. Its antigen is not known. These data originate in a study of cytomegalovirus exposure and HLA in healthy donors. The PCR was carried out with 60 Vbeta primers and 13 Jbeta primers. The protocol was immunoSEQ multiplex PCR, while the TCRdb copy is restricted to in-frame clones and leaves out a portion. The table lists about 200,000 clones, roughly 80% of them singletons. Whole-study findings and limits: Common viral pathogens were later found to be apparently linked to several of the most significant clusters. 87-base-pair reads could not separate some V segments, including TRBV6-2 and TRBV6-3. A missense variant in DCLRE1C was later tied to TCR beta V- and J-gene trimming.

This CDR3 comprises 14 residues. Germline V gene lookup returns CDR1 SQVTM and CDR2 ANQGSEA. Trimming took 7 bases from V and 3 from J; bases not matched to a gene: 9. The receptor comes from a man between 35 and 55 years old in good health and CMV-seropositive. Sequenced sample: PBMCs. The chain recombines TRBV29-1 with TRBJ2-3, with TRBD2 identical over 8 bases. The CDR3 reads CSAALVAGTDTQYF. CDR3 in DNA: TGCAGCGCTGCACTGGTAGCGGGGACAGATACGCAGTATTTT.